One sample yielded the 7 T cell receptor beta chains listed below, sequenced in a study of cytomegalovirus exposure and HLA in healthy donors. The primer mix had 60 Vbeta and 13 Jbeta primers. Here immunoSEQ multiplex PCR was the method, and the copy in TCRdb shows in-frame clones only, minus some. The sample carries about 160,000 clones, around 77% recorded once. Sequencing was carried out using PBMCs. The receptor set was obtained from a woman aged 25-40 years in good health and CMV-seronegative.

In DNA form, the CDR3 reads TGTGCCAGCAGCCGACTACAGGGGGCAACCATCTACGAGCAGTACTTC. Translating gives CASSRLQGATIYEQYF. The chain links TRBV11-2 to TRBJ2-7; 9 positions match TRBD1. Per the germline V gene, CDR1 is SGHAT and CDR2 is FQNNGV. J lost 3 bases, V lost 5 bases, and 11 bases had no gene match. This CDR3 spans 16 amino acids.

The V and J genes are TRBV5-1 and TRBJ2-1, with 10 bases lining up with TRBD2. The CDR3 spans 15 residues. Losses at the gene ends were 6 bases for V and 5 bases for J; bases not matched to a gene: 8. Germline V gene sequence: CDR1 SGHRS, CDR2 YFSETQ. The CDR3 reads CASNKAGGPNNEQFF. Here the CDR3 DNA reads TGCGCCAGCAACAAAGCGGGGGGGCCCAACAATGAGCAGTTCTTC.

A single count supports this clone. This rearrangement joins TRBV18 to TRBJ2-5; D unclear. V lost 3 bases and J 1 base, leaving 6 bases between the germline ends. Germline V gene lookup returns CDR1 KGHSH and CDR2 LQKENI. The CDR3 covers 13 residues. The CDR3 sequence is CASSPRVQETQYF. CDR3 bases: TGTGCCAGCTCACCCCGGGTCCAAGAGACCCAGTACTTC.

This chain links TRBV9 with TRBJ1-1; D uncertain. This CDR3 comprises 16 residues. Trimming pared 0 bases from V and 7 bases from J, leaving 19 bases between. The germline CDR1 and CDR2 sequences are SGDLS and YYNGEE. The CDR3 DNA follows: TGTGCCAGCAGCGTAGTGTCCGGGGTGACCTTAGGTGAAGCTTTCTTT. Translation: CASSVVSGVTLGEAFF.

This chain connects TRBV28 to TRBJ1-1; D is ambiguous. There are 15 residues in the CDR3. Germline V lookup: CDR1 MDHEN, CDR2 SYDVKM. Trimming took 7 bases from V and 0 from J, leaving 15 bases between them. The CDR3 nucleotides are TGTGCCAGCACCCTTCGAGGGTCAGTGAACACTGAAGCTTTCTTT. Protein product: CASTLRGSVNTEAFF.

The chain employs TRBV30 and TRBJ1-5; 8 positions match TRBD1. J lost 3 bases, V lost 5 bases, and 6 bases had no gene match. In germline, CDR1 is GTSNPN, CDR2 SVGIG (reference sequence). CDR3 length equals 14 residues. CDR3 in DNA: TGTGCCTGGCTTGACAGGGGATACAATCAGCCCCAGCATTTT. As protein: CAWLDRGYNQPQHF.

V gene TRBV4-3 combines with J gene TRBJ2-1, with 8 nucleotides matching TRBD2. J lost 4 bases, V lost 0 bases, and 11 bases had no gene match. CDR3 length: 18 amino acids. CDR1 is LGHNA and CDR2 is YSLEER in the germline V gene. CDR3 sequence (DNA): TGCGCCAGCAGCCAAGACCCTGGGCGAACTAGCGGATACAATGAGCAGTTCTTC. Translating it yields CASSQDPGRTSGYNEQFF.